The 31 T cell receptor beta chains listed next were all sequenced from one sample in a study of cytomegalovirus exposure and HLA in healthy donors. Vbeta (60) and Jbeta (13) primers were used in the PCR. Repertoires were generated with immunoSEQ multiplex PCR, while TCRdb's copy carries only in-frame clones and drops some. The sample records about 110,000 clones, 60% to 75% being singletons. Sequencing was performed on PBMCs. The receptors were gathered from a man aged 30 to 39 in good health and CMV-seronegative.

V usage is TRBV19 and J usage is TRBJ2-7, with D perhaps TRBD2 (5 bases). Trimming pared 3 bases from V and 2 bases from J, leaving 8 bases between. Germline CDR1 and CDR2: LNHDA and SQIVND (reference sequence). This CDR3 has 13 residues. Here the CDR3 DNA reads TGTGCCAGTAGTATCGGGGTGGCCTACGAGCAGTACTTC. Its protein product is CASSIGVAYEQYF.

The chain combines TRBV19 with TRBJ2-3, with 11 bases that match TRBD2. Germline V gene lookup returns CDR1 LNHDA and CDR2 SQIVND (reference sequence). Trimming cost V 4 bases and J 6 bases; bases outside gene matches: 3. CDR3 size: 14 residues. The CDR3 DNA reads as TGTGCCAGTAGTAAACTAGCGGGAGTTGATACGCAGTATTTT. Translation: CASSKLAGVDTQYF.

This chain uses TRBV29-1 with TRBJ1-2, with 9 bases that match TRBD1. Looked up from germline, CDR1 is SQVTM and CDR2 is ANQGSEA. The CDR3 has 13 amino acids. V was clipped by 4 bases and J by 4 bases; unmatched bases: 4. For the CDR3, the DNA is TGCAGCGTTGGGACAGGGGAAGGCTATGGCTACACCTTC. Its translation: CSVGTGEGYGYTF.

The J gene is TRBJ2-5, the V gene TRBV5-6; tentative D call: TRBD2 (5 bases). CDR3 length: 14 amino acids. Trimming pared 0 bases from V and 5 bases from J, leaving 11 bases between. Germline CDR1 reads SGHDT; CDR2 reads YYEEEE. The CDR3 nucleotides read TGTGCCAGCAGCTTGGGGGCCGGGATGGAGACCCAGTACTTC. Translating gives CASSLGAGMETQYF.

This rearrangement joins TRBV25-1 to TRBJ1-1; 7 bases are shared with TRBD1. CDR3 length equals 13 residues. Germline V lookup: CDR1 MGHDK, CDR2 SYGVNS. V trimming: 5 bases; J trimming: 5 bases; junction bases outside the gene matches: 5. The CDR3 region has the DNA TGTGCCAGCAGTCCACGACAGGGAACTGAAGCTTTCTTT. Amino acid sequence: CASSPRQGTEAFF.

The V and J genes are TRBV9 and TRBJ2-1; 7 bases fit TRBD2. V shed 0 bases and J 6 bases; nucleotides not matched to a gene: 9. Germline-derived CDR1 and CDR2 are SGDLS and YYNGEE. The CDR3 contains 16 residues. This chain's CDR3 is CASSVERPGGGNEQFF. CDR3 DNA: TGTGCCAGCAGCGTAGAAAGACCGGGGGGAGGCAATGAGCAGTTCTTC.

The DNA of the CDR3 is TGTGCCAGCAGTACGGGACAGCCTCCTAATTCACCCCTCCACTTT. Its protein product is CASSTGQPPNSPLHF. V gene TRBV2 combines with J gene TRBJ1-6, with 7 bases matching TRBD1. Trimming took 5 bases from V and 6 from J; bases not matched to a gene: 7. The CDR3 length is 15 residues. Germline assignment: CDR1 SNHLY and CDR2 FYNNEI.

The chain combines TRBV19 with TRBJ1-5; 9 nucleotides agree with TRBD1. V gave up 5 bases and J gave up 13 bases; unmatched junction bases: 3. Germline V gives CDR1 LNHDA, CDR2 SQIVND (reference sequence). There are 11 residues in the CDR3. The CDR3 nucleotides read TGTGCCAGTAGTGCAGGACAGGGGCAGCATTTT. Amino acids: CASSAGQGQHF.

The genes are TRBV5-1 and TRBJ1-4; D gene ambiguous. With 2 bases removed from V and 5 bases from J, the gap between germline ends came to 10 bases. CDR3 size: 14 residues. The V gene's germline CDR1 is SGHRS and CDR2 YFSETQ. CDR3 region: CASSFGRGNEKLFF. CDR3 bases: TGCGCCAGCAGCTTTGGCAGAGGGAATGAAAAACTGTTTTTT.

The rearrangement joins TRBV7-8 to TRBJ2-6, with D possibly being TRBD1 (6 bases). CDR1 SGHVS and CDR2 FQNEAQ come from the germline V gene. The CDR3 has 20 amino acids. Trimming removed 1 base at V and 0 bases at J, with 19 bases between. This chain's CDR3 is CASSLDQQPGQFSGANVLTF. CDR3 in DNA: TGTGCCAGCAGCTTAGACCAGCAACCGGGACAATTCTCTGGGGCCAACGTCCTGACTTTC. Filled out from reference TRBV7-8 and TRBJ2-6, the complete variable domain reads GAGVSQSPRYKVAKRGQDVALRCDPISGHVSLFWYQQALGQGPEFLTYFQNEAQLDKSGLPSDRFFAERPEGSVSTLKIQRTQQEDSAVYLCASSLDQQPGQFSGANVLTFGAGSRLTVL.

CDR3 bases: TGTGCCACCATGACTAGCGGCTACGAGCAGTACTTC. Translated: CATMTSGYEQYF. The chain combines TRBV10-3 with TRBJ2-7, with 9 bases aligning to TRBD2. J gave up 3 bases and V 10 bases, and 4 bases lay outside the gene matches. From germline, CDR1 is ENHRY and CDR2 SYGVKD. The CDR3 is 12 residues long.

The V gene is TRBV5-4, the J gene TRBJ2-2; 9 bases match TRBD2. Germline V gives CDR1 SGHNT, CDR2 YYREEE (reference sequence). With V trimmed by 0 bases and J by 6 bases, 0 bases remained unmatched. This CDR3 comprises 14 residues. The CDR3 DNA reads TGTGCCAGCAGCTTGGGGACTAGCGCCGGGGAGCTGTTTTTT. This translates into CASSLGTSAGELFF.

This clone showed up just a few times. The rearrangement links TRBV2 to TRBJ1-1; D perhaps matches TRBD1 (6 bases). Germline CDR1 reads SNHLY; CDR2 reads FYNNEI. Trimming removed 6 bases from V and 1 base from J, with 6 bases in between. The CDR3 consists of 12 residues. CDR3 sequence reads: CASRDRNTEAFF. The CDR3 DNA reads TGTGCCAGCAGGGACAGGAACACTGAAGCTTTCTTT.

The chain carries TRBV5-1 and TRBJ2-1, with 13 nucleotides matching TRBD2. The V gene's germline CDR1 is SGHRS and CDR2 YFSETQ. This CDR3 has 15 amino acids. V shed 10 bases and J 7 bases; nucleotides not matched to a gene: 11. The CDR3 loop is CASSVGTSGVNEQFF. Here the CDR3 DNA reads TGCGCCTCGTCGGTGGGGACTAGCGGGGTAAATGAGCAGTTCTTC. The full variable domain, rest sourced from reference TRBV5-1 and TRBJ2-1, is KAGVTQTPRYLIKTRGQQVTLSCSPISGHRSVSWYQQTPGQGLQFLFEYFSETQRNKGNFPGRFSGRQFSNSRSEMNVSTLELGDSALYLCASSVGTSGVNEQFFGPGTRLTVL.

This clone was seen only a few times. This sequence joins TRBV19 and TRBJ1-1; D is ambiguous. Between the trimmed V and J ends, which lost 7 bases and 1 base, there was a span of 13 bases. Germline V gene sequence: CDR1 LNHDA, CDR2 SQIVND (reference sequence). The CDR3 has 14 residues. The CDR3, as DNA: TGTGCCAGTACCCCGTTGGGCAGGAACACTGAAGCTTTCTTT. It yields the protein CASTPLGRNTEAFF.

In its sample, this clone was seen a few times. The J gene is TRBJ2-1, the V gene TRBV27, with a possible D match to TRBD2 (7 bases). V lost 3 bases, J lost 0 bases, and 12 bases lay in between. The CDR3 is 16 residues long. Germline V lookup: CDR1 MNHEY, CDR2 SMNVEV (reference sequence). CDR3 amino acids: CASSFEGGISYNEQFF. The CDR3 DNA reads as TGTGCCAGCAGTTTCGAGGGGGGGATCTCCTACAATGAGCAGTTCTTC.

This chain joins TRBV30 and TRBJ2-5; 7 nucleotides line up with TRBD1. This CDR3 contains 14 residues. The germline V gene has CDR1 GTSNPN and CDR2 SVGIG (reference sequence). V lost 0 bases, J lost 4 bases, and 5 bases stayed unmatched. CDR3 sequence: CAWSVGQGVETQYF. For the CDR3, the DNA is TGTGCCTGGAGTGTTGGTCAGGGGGTAGAGACCCAGTACTTC. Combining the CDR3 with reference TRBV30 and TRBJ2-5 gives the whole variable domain SQTIHQWPATLVQPVGSPLSLECTVEGTSNPNLYWYRQAAGRGLQLLFYSVGIGQISSEVPQNLSASRPQDRQFILSSKKLLLSDSGFYLCAWSVGQGVETQYFGPGTRLLVL.

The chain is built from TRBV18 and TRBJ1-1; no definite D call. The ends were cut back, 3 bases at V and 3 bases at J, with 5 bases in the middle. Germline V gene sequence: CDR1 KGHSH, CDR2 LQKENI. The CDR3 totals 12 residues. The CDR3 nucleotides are TGTGCCAGCTCACCCCAGGACACTGAAGCTTTCTTT. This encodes CASSPQDTEAFF.

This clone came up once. The CDR3, as DNA: TGTGCCAGCAGTTACGACAGCTCCTACGAGCAGTACTTC. As protein: CASSYDSSYEQYF. This chain uses TRBV6-5 with TRBJ2-7; D might be TRBD1 (5 bases). Germline V CDR1 and CDR2: MNHEY, SVGAGI. Trimming stripped 2 bases from V and 0 bases from J, with 5 bases between. This CDR3 region has 13 residues.

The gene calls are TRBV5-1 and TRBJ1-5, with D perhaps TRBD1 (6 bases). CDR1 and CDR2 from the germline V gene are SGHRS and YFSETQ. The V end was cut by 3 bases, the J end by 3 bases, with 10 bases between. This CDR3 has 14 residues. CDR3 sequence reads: CASSSGTNNQPQHF. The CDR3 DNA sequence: TGCGCCAGCAGCTCCGGGACAAACAATCAGCCCCAGCATTTT.

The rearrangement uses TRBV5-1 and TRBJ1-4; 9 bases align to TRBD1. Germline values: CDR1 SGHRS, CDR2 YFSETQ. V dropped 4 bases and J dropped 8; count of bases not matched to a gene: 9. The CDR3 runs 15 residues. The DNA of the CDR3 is TGCGCCAGCAGCCTGGGGGACAGGGAGACGGAAAAACTGTTTTTT. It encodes CASSLGDRETEKLFF. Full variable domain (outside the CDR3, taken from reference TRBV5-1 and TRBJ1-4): KAGVTQTPRYLIKTRGQQVTLSCSPISGHRSVSWYQQTPGQGLQFLFEYFSETQRNKGNFPGRFSGRQFSNSRSEMNVSTLELGDSALYLCASSLGDRETEKLFFGSGTQLSVL.

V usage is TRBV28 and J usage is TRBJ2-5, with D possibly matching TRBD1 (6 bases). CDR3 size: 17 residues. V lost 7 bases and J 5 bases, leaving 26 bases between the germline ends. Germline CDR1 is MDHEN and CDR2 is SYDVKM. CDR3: CASIRAPPRKDRETQYF. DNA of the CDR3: TGTGCCAGCATTAGGGCTCCCCCCCGGAAAGACAGGGAGACCCAGTACTTC.

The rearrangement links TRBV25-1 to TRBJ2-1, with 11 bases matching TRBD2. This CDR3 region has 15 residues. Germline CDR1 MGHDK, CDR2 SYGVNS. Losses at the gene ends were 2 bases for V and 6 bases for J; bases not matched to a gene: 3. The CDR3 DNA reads TGTGCCAGCAGTGAACTGACTAGCGGGACCAATGAGCAGTTCTTC. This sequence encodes CASSELTSGTNEQFF. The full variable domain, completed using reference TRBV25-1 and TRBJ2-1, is EADIYQTPRYLVIGTGKKITLECSQTMGHDKMYWYQQDPGMELHLIHYSYGVNSTEKGDLSSESTVSRIRTEHFPLTLESARPSHTSQYLCASSELTSGTNEQFFGPGTRLTVL.

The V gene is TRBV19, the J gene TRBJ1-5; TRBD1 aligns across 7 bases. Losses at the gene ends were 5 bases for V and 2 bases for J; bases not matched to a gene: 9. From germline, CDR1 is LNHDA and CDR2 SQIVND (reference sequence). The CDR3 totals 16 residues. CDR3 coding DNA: TGTGCCAGTAGTCCCAGACAGGGTCGGGGCAATCAGCCCCAGCATTTT. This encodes CASSPRQGRGNQPQHF. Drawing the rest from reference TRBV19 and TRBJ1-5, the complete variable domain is DGGITQSPKYLFRKEGQNVTLSCEQNLNHDAMYWYRQDPGQGLRLIYYSQIVNDFQKGDIAEGYSVSREKKESFPLTVTSAQKNPTAFYLCASSPRQGRGNQPQHFGDGTRLSIL.

The CDR3 region is CASSPARDTLGRDTQYF. DNA of the CDR3: TGTGCCAGCAGCCCTGCTCGGGATACCCTAGGGAGAGATACGCAGTATTTT. The rearrangement links TRBV5-4 to TRBJ2-3, with D maybe TRBD2 (5 bases). From germline, CDR1 is SGHNT and CDR2 YYREEE (reference sequence). The V end was cut by 4 bases, the J end by 5 bases, with 23 bases between. CDR3 size: 17 residues. Full variable domain (outside the CDR3, taken from reference TRBV5-4 and TRBJ2-3): ETGVTQSPTHLIKTRGQQVTLRCSSQSGHNTVSWYQQALGQGPQFIFQYYREEENGRGNFPPRFSGLQFPNYSSELNVNALELDDSALYLCASSPARDTLGRDTQYFGPGTRLTVL.

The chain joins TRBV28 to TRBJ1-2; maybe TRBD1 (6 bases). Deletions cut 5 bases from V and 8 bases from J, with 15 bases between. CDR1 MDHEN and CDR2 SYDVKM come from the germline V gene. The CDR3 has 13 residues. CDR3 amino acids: CASSPTQGSGYTF. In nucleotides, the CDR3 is TGTGCCAGCAGTCCTACACAGGGTAGCGGCTACACCTTC.

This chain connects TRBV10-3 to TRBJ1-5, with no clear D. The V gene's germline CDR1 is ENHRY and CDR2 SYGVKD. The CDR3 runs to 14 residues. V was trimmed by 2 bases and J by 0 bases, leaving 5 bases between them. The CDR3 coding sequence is TGTGCCATCAGTGAGGGCAGTAGCAATCAGCCCCAGCATTTT. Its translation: CAISEGSSNQPQHF.

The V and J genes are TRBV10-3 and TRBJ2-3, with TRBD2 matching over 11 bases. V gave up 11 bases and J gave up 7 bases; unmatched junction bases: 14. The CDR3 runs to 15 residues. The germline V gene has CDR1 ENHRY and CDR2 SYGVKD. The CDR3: CASLQPGLAEYTQYF. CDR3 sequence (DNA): TGTGCCTCCCTCCAACCGGGACTAGCGGAGTATACGCAGTATTTT.

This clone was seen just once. In DNA, the CDR3 is TGTGCCAGCTCACCTCCGCAGGGTGACACTGAAGCTTTCTTT. It yields the protein CASSPPQGDTEAFF. The chain combines TRBV18 with TRBJ1-1; possible D gene TRBD1, 5 bases. There are 14 residues in the CDR3. Germline V lookup: CDR1 KGHSH, CDR2 LQKENI. V shed 3 bases and J shed 3 bases, with 11 bases lying between them.

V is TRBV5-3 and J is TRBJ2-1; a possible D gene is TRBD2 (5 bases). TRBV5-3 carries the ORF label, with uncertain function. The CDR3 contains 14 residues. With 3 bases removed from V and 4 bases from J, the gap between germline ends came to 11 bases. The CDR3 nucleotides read TGTGCCAGAAGCTCGCTGGGCGGGTACAATGAGCAGTTCTTC. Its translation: CARSSLGGYNEQFF.

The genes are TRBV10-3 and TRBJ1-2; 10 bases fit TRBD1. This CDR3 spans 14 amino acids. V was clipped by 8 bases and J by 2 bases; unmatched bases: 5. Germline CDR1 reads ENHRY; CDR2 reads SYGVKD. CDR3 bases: TGTGCCATCCGCGGGACAGGGGACAACTATGGCTACACCTTC. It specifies CAIRGTGDNYGYTF.